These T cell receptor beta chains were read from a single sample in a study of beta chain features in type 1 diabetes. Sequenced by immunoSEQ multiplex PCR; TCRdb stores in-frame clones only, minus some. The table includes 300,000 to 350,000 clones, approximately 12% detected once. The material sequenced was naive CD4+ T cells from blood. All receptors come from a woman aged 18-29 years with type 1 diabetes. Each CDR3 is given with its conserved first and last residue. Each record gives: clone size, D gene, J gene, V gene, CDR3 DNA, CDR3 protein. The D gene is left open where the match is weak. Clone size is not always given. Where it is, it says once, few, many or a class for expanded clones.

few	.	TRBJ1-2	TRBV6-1	TGTGCCAGCAGTGAAGTCTCTAACTATGGCTACACCTTC	CASSEVSNYGYTF
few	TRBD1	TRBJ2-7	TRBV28	TGTGCCAGCGAAAAGGGACAGGGTTTCGAGCAGTACTTC	CASEKGQGFEQYF
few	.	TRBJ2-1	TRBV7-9	TGTGCCAGCAGCGGAGGCAATGAGCAGTTCTTC	CASSGGNEQFF
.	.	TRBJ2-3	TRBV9	TGTGCCAGCAGCGTTGGAGGGAGCCTACGGGAAGATACGCAGTATTTT	CASSVGGSLREDTQYF
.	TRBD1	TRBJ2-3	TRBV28	TGTGCCAGCAGGGCGAGACAGGGTGTTGGTACAGATACGCAGTATTTT	CASRARQGVGTDTQYF
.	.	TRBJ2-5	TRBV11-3	TGTGCCAGCAGCTTGAGGGCGGAGACCCAGTACTTC	CASSLRAETQYF
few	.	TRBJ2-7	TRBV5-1	TGCGCCAGCAGTTTCCCCTCTAGCAGCTACGAGCAGTACTTC	CASSFPSSSYEQYF
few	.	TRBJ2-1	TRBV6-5	TGTGCCAGCAGTTACTCGATTTCGGGTGAGCAGTTCTTC	CASSYSISGEQFF
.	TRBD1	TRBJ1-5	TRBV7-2	TGTGCCAGCAGCTCACGACAGGGGGCTCAGCCCCAGCATTTT	CASSSRQGAQPQHF
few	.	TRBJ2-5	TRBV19	TGTGCCAGTAGCCAGAAGAGGGAGACCCAGTACTTC	CASSQKRETQYF
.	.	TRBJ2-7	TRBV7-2	TGTGCCAGCAGCTTAGCGTCGAGGGTATACGAGCAGTACTTC	CASSLASRVYEQYF
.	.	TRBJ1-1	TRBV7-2	TGTGCCAGCAGCTTAGGTTCAGGAGTAGGGGGAATGTCAGCTTTCTTT	CASSLGSGVGGMSAFF
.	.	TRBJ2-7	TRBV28	TGTGCCAGCAGTTCCCAGGGGACCTCCTACGAGCAGTACTTC	CASSSQGTSYEQYF
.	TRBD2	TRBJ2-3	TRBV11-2	TGTGCCAGCAGCGTCCGGGCCGACCCGGGGGGGGATACGCAGTATTTT	CASSVRADPGGDTQYF
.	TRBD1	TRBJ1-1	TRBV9	TGTGCCAGCAGTCCACAGGGGGCGAACACTGAAGCTTTCTTT	CASSPQGANTEAFF
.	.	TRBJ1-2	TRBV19	TGTGCCAGTAGTAACTGGTTCCCTACCATCTATGGCTACACCTTC	CASSNWFPTIYGYTF
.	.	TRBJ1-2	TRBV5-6	TGTGCCAGCAGCTTGGTTGCGGGTCATGGCTACACCTTC	CASSLVAGHGYTF
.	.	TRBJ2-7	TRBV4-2	TGTGCCAGCAGCCAGGGGGGTTCCTACGAGCAGTACTTC	CASSQGGSYEQYF
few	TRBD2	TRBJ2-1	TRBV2	TGTGCCAGCAGAGGTACCGGGACTAGCGGGATCAATGAGCAGTTCTTC	CASRGTGTSGINEQFF
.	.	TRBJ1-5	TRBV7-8	TGTGCCAGCAGCTTAGCTGGGACGGGAGGTCAGCCCCAGCATTTT	CASSLAGTGGQPQHF
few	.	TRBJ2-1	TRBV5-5	TGTGCCAGCAGTTGGGTTCTCCTGCCGGGCAATGAGCAGTTCTTC	CASSWVLLPGNEQFF
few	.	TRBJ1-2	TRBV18	TGTGCCAGCTCACCCACCCAGGCGGGAACCCTCTATGGCTACACCTTC	CASSPTQAGTLYGYTF
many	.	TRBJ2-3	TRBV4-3	TGCGCCAGCAGCCGCCGGGACACAGATACGCAGTATTTT	CASSRRDTDTQYF
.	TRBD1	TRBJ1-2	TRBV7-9	TGTGCCAGCAGCTTGGGACAGGTAGATGGCTACACCTTC	CASSLGQVDGYTF
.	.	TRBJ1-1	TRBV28	TGTGCCAGCAGTCGGACAGCTTCATACACTGAAGCTTTCTTT	CASSRTASYTEAFF
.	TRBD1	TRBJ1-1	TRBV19	TGTGCCAGTACCGACAGGGTTCGGGGTTTGAACACTGAAGCTTTCTTT	CASTDRVRGLNTEAFF
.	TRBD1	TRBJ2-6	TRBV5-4	TGTGCCAGCAGCTCCCACAGGGGGACCTCTGGGGCCAACGTCCTGACTTTC	CASSSHRGTSGANVLTF
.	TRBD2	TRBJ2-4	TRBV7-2	TGTGCCAGCAGCCTAAAGTCCGGACTAGCGGGAGCTCTCAAAAACATTCAGTACTTC	CASSLKSGLAGALKNIQYF
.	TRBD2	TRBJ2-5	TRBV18	TGTGCCAGCTCACCGCGGCTAGCGGACCAAGAGACCCAGTACTTC	CASSPRLADQETQYF
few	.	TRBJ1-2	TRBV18	TGTGCCAGCTCACCACGTGAGACATCTAATGGCTACACCTTC	CASSPRETSNGYTF
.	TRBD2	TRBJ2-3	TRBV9	TGTGCCAGCAGCACGGGACTAACCTACACAGATACGCAGTATTTT	CASSTGLTYTDTQYF
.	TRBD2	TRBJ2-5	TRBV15	TGTGCCACCAGCAGATGGACTAGCGGGAGAAAGACCCAGTACTTC	CATSRWTSGRKTQYF
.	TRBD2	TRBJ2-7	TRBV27	TGTGCCAGCAGTTTGGGTTCGCGGGAGAATCCCTCCTACGAGCAGTACTTC	CASSLGSRENPSYEQYF
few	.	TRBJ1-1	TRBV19	TGTGCCAGTCGGGGAACTGAAGCTTTCTTT	CASRGTEAFF
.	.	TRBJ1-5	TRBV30	TGTGCCTGGAGTGTAGGAGGGCTCAATCAGCCCCAGCATTTT	CAWSVGGLNQPQHF
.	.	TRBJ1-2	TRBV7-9	TGTGCCAGCAGCAAGACAACATCGGCGGGCTATGGCTACACCTTC	CASSKTTSAGYGYTF
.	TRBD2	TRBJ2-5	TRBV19	TGTGCCAGTAGGAGTGGGACTAGACTCGAGACCCAGTACTTC	CASRSGTRLETQYF
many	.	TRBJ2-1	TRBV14	TGTGCCAGCAGCCAAGAAGGAGCTTACAATGAGCAGTTCTTC	CASSQEGAYNEQFF
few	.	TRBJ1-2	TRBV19	TGTGCCAGTAGTGCTAGACAGGTCCCCTATGGCTACACCTTC	CASSARQVPYGYTF
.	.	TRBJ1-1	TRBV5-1	TGCGCCAGCAGCTTGGCAGGGATAGCAGGCACTGAAGCTTTCTTT	CASSLAGIAGTEAFF
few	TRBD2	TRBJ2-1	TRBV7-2	TGTGCCAGCAGCCCAGCGGGGGGTGGCTCCTACAATGAGCAGTTCTTC	CASSPAGGGSYNEQFF
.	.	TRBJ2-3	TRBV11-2	TGTGCCAGCAGCTTAGATCTGGCTAGCACAGATACGCAGTATTTT	CASSLDLASTDTQYF
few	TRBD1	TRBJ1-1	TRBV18	TGTGCCAGCTCACCACCGGGACAGGGGGGCGGTGGAGCTTTCTTT	CASSPPGQGGGGAFF
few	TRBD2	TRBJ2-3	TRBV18	TGTGCCAGCTCACCGACTAGCGGGAGCACAGATACGCAGTATTTT	CASSPTSGSTDTQYF